Presented here are 30 T cell receptor beta chains from one specimen sequenced in a study of shared clonotypes between healthy human individuals. TCRdb keeps only in-frame clones here, not all; method: immunoSEQ multiplex PCR. The sample lists about 1 million clones, 65% to 80% occurring once. Sequenced material: memory CD4+ T cells sorted from blood. Subset indicated: CD45RA-negative fraction. The receptor source for this set is a man aged 18 to 29 in good health.

V is TRBV30 and J is TRBJ2-5; TRBD2 matches at 8 bases. The junction had 9 bases not matched to a gene; V was cut back by 5 bases and J by 4 bases. This CDR3 is 14 amino acids long. CDR1 is GTSNPN and CDR2 is SVGIG in the germline V gene (reference sequence). CDR3 loop: CAWALGLVGETQYF. In DNA form, the CDR3 reads TGTGCCTGGGCCCTGGGACTAGTGGGAGAGACCCAGTACTTC.

CDR3 residues: CASSCSGLPGGGTGELFF. In nucleotides, the CDR3 is TGTGCCAGCAGTTGCTCGGGGCTTCCCGGAGGCGGTACCGGGGAGCTGTTTTTT. V is TRBV6-9 and J is TRBJ2-2, with D perhaps assigned TRBD1 or TRBD2 (5 bases each). The V end lost 4 bases, the J end lost 5 bases, and 23 bases lay between the germline ends. The CDR3 spans 18 residues. CDR1 is MNHGY, CDR2 SVAAGI, per germline.

The V call is TRBV30, the J call TRBJ1-3; D is ambiguous. Trimming stripped 3 bases from V and 0 bases from J, with 9 bases between. Per germline, CDR1 GTSNPN and CDR2 SVGIG (reference sequence). The CDR3 has 14 amino acids. This CDR3 reads CAWRGPSSGNTIYF. CDR3 sequence (DNA): TGTGCCTGGAGAGGCCCAAGCTCTGGAAACACCATATATTTT.

This clone was detected ten times or more. At the DNA level, this CDR3 is encoded by other sequences in the same sample as well. The chain uses TRBV29-1 and TRBJ1-1; D gene unclear. The CDR3 has 12 residues. Per germline, CDR1 SQVTM and CDR2 ANQGSEA. V shed 7 bases and J shed 2 bases, with 11 bases lying between them. The CDR3 DNA follows: TGCAGCGCAGTAGTCTCTAACACTGAAGCTTTCTTT. Protein sequence: CSAVVSNTEAFF.

The genes are TRBV6-1 and TRBJ1-3, with D perhaps TRBD1 (5 bases). The CDR3 extends over 18 amino acids. Trimming removed 0 bases at V and 0 bases at J, with 15 bases between. Germline CDR1 and CDR2: MNHNS and SASEGT. CDR3 protein: CASSEAAMGGYSGNTIYF. The CDR3 bases are TGTGCCAGCAGTGAAGCGGCAATGGGGGGGTACTCTGGAAACACCATATATTTT.

V usage is TRBV30 and J usage is TRBJ1-2; 8 nucleotides match TRBD1. With V trimmed by 2 bases and J by 8 bases, 7 bases remained unmatched. The CDR3 has 13 amino acids. Germline V gives CDR1 GTSNPN, CDR2 SVGIG (reference sequence). The CDR3 protein is CAWSRQGNFGYTF. Written as DNA, the CDR3 is TGTGCCTGGAGTCGACAGGGGAATTTCGGCTACACCTTC.

V usage is TRBV7-9 and J usage is TRBJ1-3, with D maybe TRBD1 (5 bases). The length of the CDR3 is 17 residues. V was cut by 5 bases and J by 2 bases, with 19 bases left in between. Germline CDR1 SEHNR, CDR2 FQNEAQ (reference sequence). The CDR3 loop is CASSPFYVRGPGNTIYF. CDR3 nucleotide sequence: TGTGCCAGCAGCCCCTTTTATGTGAGGGGACCTGGAAACACCATATATTTT.

The V and J genes are TRBV10-3 and TRBJ1-3; D is unresolved. There are 14 residues in the CDR3. The germline gives CDR1 ENHRY, CDR2 SYGVKD. V was trimmed by 7 bases and J by 0 bases, leaving 10 bases between them. The CDR3 loop reads CAITAGNSGNTIYF. DNA for the CDR3: TGTGCCATCACCGCCGGTAACTCTGGAAACACCATATATTTT.

The chain recombines TRBV20-1 with TRBJ2-5; D may be TRBD2 (5 bases). The CDR3 spans 11 residues. The V gene lost 6 bases and the J gene lost 5 bases, with 10 bases spanning the gap. Germline V gene sequence: CDR1 DFQATT, CDR2 SNEGSKA (reference sequence). CDR3 loop: CSATSEETQYF. The CDR3 DNA reads TGCAGTGCAACTAGTGAGGAGACCCAGTACTTC.

CDR3 residues: CASSPQLAGVVEQFF. DNA of the CDR3: TGTGCCAGCAGCCCACAACTAGCGGGAGTGGTTGAGCAGTTCTTC. The chain has TRBV5-6 and TRBJ2-1; 11 bases match TRBD2. The CDR3 has 15 amino acids. Trimming cost V 4 bases and J 9 bases; bases outside gene matches: 9. The V gene's germline CDR1 is SGHDT and CDR2 YYEEEE.

The chain joins TRBV6-5 to TRBJ2-2; 8 bases fit TRBD2. Germline V gene sequence: CDR1 MNHEY, CDR2 SVGAGI. V lost 2 bases and J lost 7; bases outside the gene matches: 9. The CDR3 is 16 residues long. This CDR3 is CASSYSAGGGGGELFF. In DNA, the CDR3 is TGTGCCAGCAGTTACAGCGCGGGAGGAGGTGGCGGGGAGCTGTTTTTT.

The chain combines TRBV19 with TRBJ1-4, with no clear D. Trimming removed 5 bases at V and 8 bases at J, with 18 bases between. The CDR3 sequence is 15 residues long. Germline V CDR1 and CDR2: LNHDA, SQIVND (reference sequence). The CDR3 DNA reads as TGTGCCAGTAGTGATCCCGGCGGAGTAGGAGAAAAACTGTTTTTT. Protein product: CASSDPGGVGEKLFF.

J is TRBJ1-1 and V is TRBV28; 7 bases are a match to TRBD1. CDR1 is MDHEN, CDR2 SYDVKM, per germline. This CDR3 contains 12 residues. The ends lost 2 bases at V and 10 bases at J; junction bases unmatched: 4. The CDR3 DNA follows: TGTGCCAGCAGTTTAGCCCCAGGGGGAGCTTTCTTT. Amino acid sequence: CASSLAPGGAFF.

The rearrangement joins TRBV5-1 to TRBJ2-3; TRBD1 matches at 11 bases. The germline V gene has CDR1 SGHRS and CDR2 YFSETQ. The CDR3 is 17 amino acids. V gave up 3 bases and J gave up 5 bases; unmatched junction bases: 11. CDR3 amino acids: CASSYSTGTGGVDTQYF. Here the CDR3 DNA reads TGCGCCAGCAGCTATTCTACCGGGACAGGGGGAGTAGATACGCAGTATTTT. Combining the CDR3 with reference TRBV5-1 and TRBJ2-3 gives the whole variable domain KAGVTQTPRYLIKTRGQQVTLSCSPISGHRSVSWYQQTPGQGLQFLFEYFSETQRNKGNFPGRFSGRQFSNSRSEMNVSTLELGDSALYLCASSYSTGTGGVDTQYFGPGTRLTVL.

In this sample, this clone turned up a few times. The chain uses TRBV30 and TRBJ1-1; D is unclear. Germline lookup yields CDR1 GTSNPN and CDR2 SVGIG (reference sequence). The V end was cut by 5 bases, the J end by 10 bases, with 14 bases between. The CDR3 extends over 11 amino acids. The CDR3 loop reads CAWGPDRRAFF. The CDR3 coding sequence is TGTGCCTGGGGACCAGACCGGAGAGCTTTCTTT.

The chain uses TRBV5-6 and TRBJ2-2, with D perhaps TRBD1 (5 bases). The germline V gene encodes CDR1 SGHDT and CDR2 YYEEEE. The CDR3 covers 15 residues. V shed 2 bases and J shed 6 bases, with 14 bases lying between them. The CDR3 DNA sequence: TGTGCCAGCAGCTTTCGTCAGGGTCTCTCCGGGGAGCTGTTTTTT. Translation gives CASSFRQGLSGELFF.

V usage is TRBV5-1 and J usage is TRBJ2-5; 8 bases are shared with TRBD1. The CDR3 has 14 residues. Germline V gene sequence: CDR1 SGHRS, CDR2 YFSETQ. With 4 bases clipped from V and 3 bases from J, the junction kept 5 bases outside the gene matches. The CDR3 loop reads CASSPAGQEETQYF. The CDR3, as DNA: TGCGCCAGCAGCCCCGCGGGACAGGAAGAGACCCAGTACTTC.

The V gene is TRBV29-1, the J gene TRBJ1-2; the match to TRBD1 covers 8 bases. Germline trimming cut 8 bases from V and 6 bases from J; bases unmatched to any gene: 8. Germline V gene sequence: CDR1 SQVTM, CDR2 ANQGSEA. This CDR3 comprises 12 residues. CDR3: CSTLDRANGYTF. The CDR3 DNA reads as TGCAGCACCCTGGACAGGGCAAATGGCTACACCTTC.

This clone came up a few times. It differs at one base from a far larger clone, so likely a read error. The same CDR3 is also encoded by other DNA sequences in this sample. The V call is TRBV10-2, the J call TRBJ2-3; no definite D call. The V gene's germline CDR1 is WSHSY and CDR2 SAAADI. The CDR3 is made up of 12 amino acids. CDR3 nucleotides: TGCGCCAGCAGTATAGCCCACGATACGCAATATTTT. Its protein product is CASSIAHDTQYF.

Concerning this clone: Its ends do not fully match the called genes, so a read error is possible. V is TRBV18 and J is TRBJ1-1; 9 bases are shared with TRBD1. Per germline, CDR1 KGHSH and CDR2 LQKENI. The CDR3 sequence is 14 residues long. The CDR3 DNA reads TGTGCCAGCTCACCACGACAGGGGGTCACTAAAGCTTTCTTT. It is translated as CASSPRQGVTKAFF.

This sequence joins TRBV5-5 and TRBJ2-7; 14 nucleotides line up with TRBD2. This CDR3 has 16 amino acids. J lost 4 bases, V lost 2 bases, and 5 bases had no gene match. CDR1 and CDR2 from the germline V gene are SGHKS and YYEKEE (reference sequence). The CDR3 reads CASSLGLAGGIYEQYF. In nucleotides, the CDR3 is TGTGCCAGCAGCTTAGGACTAGCGGGAGGAATATACGAGCAGTACTTC. The entire variable domain, with the rest obtained from reference TRBV5-5 and TRBJ2-7, is as follows: DAGVTQSPTHLIKTRGQQVTLRCSPISGHKSVSWYQQVLGQGPQFIFQYYEKEERGRGNFPDRFSARQFPNYSSELNVNALLLGDSALYLCASSLGLAGGIYEQYFGPGTRLTVT.

The CDR3 reads CASSPLTRDTQYF. The CDR3 bases are TGTGCCAGCAGCCCCCTGACCCGAGATACGCAGTATTTT. The chain links TRBV9 to TRBJ2-3; no definite D call. There are 13 residues in the CDR3. Germline loops: CDR1 SGDLS, CDR2 YYNGEE. V shed 4 bases and J shed 5 bases, with 11 bases lying between them.

The chain has TRBV30 and TRBJ2-2; 13 nucleotides align to TRBD2. The V gene end was trimmed by 3 bases and the J gene end by 7 bases; junction bases not matched to a gene: 5. The CDR3 has 15 residues. Germline CDR1 GTSNPN, CDR2 SVGIG (reference sequence). The chain's CDR3 is CAWRIGLAGVGELFF. Written as DNA, the CDR3 is TGTGCCTGGAGAATAGGACTAGCGGGAGTCGGGGAGCTGTTTTTT.

This sequence joins TRBV6-1 and TRBJ2-5; 11 bases are a match to TRBD1. V lost 10 bases and J lost 5; bases outside the gene matches: 12. This CDR3 region has 15 residues. The V gene's germline CDR1 is MNHNS and CDR2 SASEGT. CDR3 DNA sequence: TGTGCCACCAGGATGGGACAGGGGGTGTTCGAGACCCAGTACTTC. As protein: CATRMGQGVFETQYF.

The J gene is TRBJ1-2, the V gene TRBV6-1; TRBD1 matches at 7 bases. The CDR3 spans 14 residues. Germline trimming cut 5 bases from V and 7 bases from J; bases unmatched to any gene: 10. Germline CDR1 and CDR2: MNHNS and SASEGT. CDR3 sequence (DNA): TGTGCCAGCAGTACGACAGGGTCTGGCTCTGGCTACACCTTC. This translates into CASSTTGSGSGYTF.

This clone has more than one count but fewer than ten. This rearrangement joins TRBV27 to TRBJ2-3, with 8 nucleotides matching TRBD1. Germline CDR1 MNHEY, CDR2 SMNVEV (reference sequence). The CDR3 spans 15 residues. The V and J ends lost 2 bases and 3 bases, in that order; junction bases with no gene match: 4. The CDR3: CASSLTGGRTDTQYF. CDR3 sequence (DNA): TGTGCCAGCAGTTTAACAGGGGGGAGAACAGATACGCAGTATTTT.

This chain connects TRBV4-1 to TRBJ2-7, with TRBD1 identical over 10 bases. Germline CDR1 reads MGHRA; CDR2 reads YSYEKL. This CDR3 region has 15 residues. V dropped 5 bases and J dropped 3; count of bases not matched to a gene: 7. Here the CDR3 reads CASSGRDRGNYEQYF. For the CDR3, the DNA is TGCGCCAGCAGCGGCCGGGACAGGGGAAACTACGAGCAGTACTTC.

V gene TRBV9 combines with J gene TRBJ1-3; D remains unclear. V shed 4 bases and J shed 0 bases, with 11 bases lying between them. This CDR3 is built from 15 residues. Germline CDR1 SGDLS, CDR2 YYNGEE. CDR3 DNA sequence: TGTGCCAGCAGCATACTGGGCCACTCTGGAAACACCATATATTTT. Protein product: CASSILGHSGNTIYF.

The J gene is TRBJ1-4, the V gene TRBV5-6, with TRBD1 matching 7 bases. The CDR3 sequence is 16 residues long. V dropped 2 bases and J dropped 0; count of bases not matched to a gene: 4. Germline V gene data show CDR1 as SGHDT and CDR2 as YYEEEE. The CDR3 spells CASSFLGTATNEKLFF. Here the CDR3 DNA reads TGTGCCAGCAGCTTTCTCGGGACAGCAACTAATGAAAAACTGTTTTTT.

With regard to this clone: Other DNA variants within this sample encode the same CDR3. The rearrangement joins TRBV5-1 to TRBJ2-7, with 8 positions matching TRBD1. Unmatched junction bases numbered 6, after V lost 3 bases and J lost 4 bases. CDR1 and CDR2 from the germline V gene are SGHRS and YFSETQ. The CDR3 has 14 residues. This CDR3 is CASSSDRGGYEQYF. The CDR3 coding sequence is TGCGCCAGCAGCTCCGACAGGGGTGGGTACGAGCAGTACTTC.